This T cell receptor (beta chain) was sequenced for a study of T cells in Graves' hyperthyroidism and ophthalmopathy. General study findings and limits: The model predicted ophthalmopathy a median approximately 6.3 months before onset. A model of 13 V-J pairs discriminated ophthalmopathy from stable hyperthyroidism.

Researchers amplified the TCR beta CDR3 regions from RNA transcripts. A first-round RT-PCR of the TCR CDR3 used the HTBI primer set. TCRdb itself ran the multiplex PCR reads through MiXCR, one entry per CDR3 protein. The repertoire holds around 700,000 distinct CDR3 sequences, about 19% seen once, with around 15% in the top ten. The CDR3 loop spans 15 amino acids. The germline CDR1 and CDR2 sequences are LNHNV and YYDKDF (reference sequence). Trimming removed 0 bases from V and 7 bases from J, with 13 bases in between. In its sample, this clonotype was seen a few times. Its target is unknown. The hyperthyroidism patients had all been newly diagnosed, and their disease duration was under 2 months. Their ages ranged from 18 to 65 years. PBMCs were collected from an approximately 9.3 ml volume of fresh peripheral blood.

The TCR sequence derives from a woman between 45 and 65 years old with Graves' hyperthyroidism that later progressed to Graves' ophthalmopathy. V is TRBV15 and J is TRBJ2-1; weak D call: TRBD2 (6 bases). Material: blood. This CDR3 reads CATSREGLRGNEQFF. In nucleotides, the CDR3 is TGTGCCACCAGCAGAGAAGGACTACGGGGGAATGAGCAGTTCTTC.